The table lists the clone carrying this T cell receptor beta chain with a few counts. The antigen remains undetermined. These data are taken from a study of blood T cells in healthy people across ages. The V end lost 7 bases, the J end lost 10 bases, and 14 bases lay between the germline ends. The length of the CDR3 is 12 residues. The V gene's germline CDR1 is ENHRY and CDR2 SYGVKD. The second PCR ran about 7 to 12 cycles with a sample-barcoded 5' primer and J-beta primers. MiXCR was run by TCRdb on the 5' RACE reads, yielding one entry per CDR3 protein. The sample consists of around 1,700,000 distinct CDR3 sequences, roughly 30% of them appearing once. Study-wide results and limits: No one knew whether donors had CMV, which possibly confounded expanded clonotype changes.

Sample: blood. This chain connects TRBV10-3 to TRBJ1-5, with D possibly being TRBD1 (5 bases). The TCR comes from a woman aged 25 to 39 in good health. The CDR3 sequence: CAINHPGDPQHF. The CDR3, as DNA: TGTGCCATCAACCACCCCGGGGACCCCCAGCATTTT.